This T cell receptor (beta chain) was recovered during a study of pediatric ulcerative colitis. Study-level points and caveats: A couple of rectal clonotypes were found only in ulcerative colitis patients, all of them. Substantially fewer templates came from a couple of patients' blood samples. Clonal expansions reduced rectal repertoire diversity in acute severe colitis.

A word on this clone: What it recognizes is unknown.

V was trimmed by 1 base and J by 10 bases, leaving 7 bases between them. The CDR3 runs 11 residues. Germline CDR1 reads SGHTA; CDR2 reads FQGNSA. Controls had normal endoscopy and no IBD diagnosis within a year. Clones were read by immunoSEQ multiplex PCR, and TCRdb kept only the in-frame ones, dropping some. The sample yields about 60,000 clones, over 70% seen once. The receptor's source is a boy aged 10-17 years who was a control in a study of pediatric ulcerative colitis. The sample taken for sequencing was blood. V usage is TRBV7-2 and J usage is TRBJ1-1; D not resolved. In nucleotides, the CDR3 is TGTGCCAGCAGCTTAGAGGCGTCAGCTTTCTTT. Its translation is CASSLEASAFF. The complete variable domain, with remaining parts taken from reference TRBV7-2 and TRBJ1-1, reads GAGVSQSPSNKVTEKGKDVELRCDPISGHTALYWYRQSLGQGLEFLIYFQGNSAPDKSGLPSDRFSAERTGGSVSTLTIQRTQQEDSAVYLCASSLEASAFFGQGTRLTVV.